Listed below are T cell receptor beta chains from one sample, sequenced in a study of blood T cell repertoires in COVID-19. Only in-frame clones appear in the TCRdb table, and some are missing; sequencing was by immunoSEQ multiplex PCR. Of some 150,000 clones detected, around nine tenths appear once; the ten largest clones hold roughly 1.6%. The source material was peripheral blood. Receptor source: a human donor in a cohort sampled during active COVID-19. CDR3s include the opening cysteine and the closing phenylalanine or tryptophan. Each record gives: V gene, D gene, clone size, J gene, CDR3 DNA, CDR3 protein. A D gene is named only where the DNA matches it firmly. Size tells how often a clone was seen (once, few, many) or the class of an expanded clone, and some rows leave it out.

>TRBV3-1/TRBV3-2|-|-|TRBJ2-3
TGTGCCAGCAGCCAAGACCTAAATACGCAGTATTTT
CASSQDLNTQYF
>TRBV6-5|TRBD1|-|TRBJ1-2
TGTGCCAGCAGTTACTCGGGGACAGGGAGCGGCTACACCTTC
CASSYSGTGSGYTF
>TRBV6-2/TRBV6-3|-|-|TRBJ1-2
TGTGCCAGCACCCCTCGGGGGAACTATGGCTACACCTTC
CASTPRGNYGYTF
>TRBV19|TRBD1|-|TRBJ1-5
TGTGCCAGTAGGAGAGGACAGGGCAACAATCAGCCCCAGCATTTT
CASRRGQGNNQPQHF
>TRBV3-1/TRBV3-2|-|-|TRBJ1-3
TGTGCCAGCAGCCAAGTTTGGGGGCCTGGAAACACCATATATTTT
CASSQVWGPGNTIYF
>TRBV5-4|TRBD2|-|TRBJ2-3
TGTGCCAGCAGCTTCTGGCTAGCGGGAGGCACAGATACGCAGTATTTT
CASSFWLAGGTDTQYF
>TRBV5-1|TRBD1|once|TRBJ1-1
TGCGCCAGCAGCTTGGGGGCAGGGGGCACTGAAGCTTTCTTT
CASSLGAGGTEAFF
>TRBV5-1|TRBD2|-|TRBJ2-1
TGCGCCAGCAGCTTGGCTAGCGGGGGTAACTCCTACAATGAGCAGTTCTTC
CASSLASGGNSYNEQFF
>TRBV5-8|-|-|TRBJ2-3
TGTGCCAGCAGCGCCGGACGTGGAGGCCCGTACGGCACAGATACGCAGTATTTT
CASSAGRGGPYGTDTQYF
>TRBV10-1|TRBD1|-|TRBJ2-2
TGCGCCAGCAGTGATGGACAGGCGAACACCGGGGAGCTGTTTTTT
CASSDGQANTGELFF
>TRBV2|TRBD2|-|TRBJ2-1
TGTGCCAGCAGAGAGACTAGCGGGGGATACAATGAGCAGTTCTTC
CASRETSGGYNEQFF
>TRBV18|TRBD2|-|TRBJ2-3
TGTGCCAGCTCACTAGGACTAGCGGGGGACACAGATACGCAGTATTTT
CASSLGLAGDTDTQYF
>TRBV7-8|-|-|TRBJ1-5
TGTGCCAGCAGCTTCTTTGGCCACAATCAGCCCCAGCATTTT
CASSFFGHNQPQHF
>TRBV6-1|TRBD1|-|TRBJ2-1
TGTGCCAGCAGTGATGGGACAGGAGGTAATGAGCAGTTCTTC
CASSDGTGGNEQFF
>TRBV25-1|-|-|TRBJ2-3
TGTGCCAGCAGCCTTAGACAGGGGAGGGGAGATACGCAGTATTTT
CASSLRQGRGDTQYF
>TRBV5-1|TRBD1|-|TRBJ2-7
TGCGCCAGCAGCCGATCATCGGGACAGGGGTTCTACGAGCAGTACTTC
CASSRSSGQGFYEQYF
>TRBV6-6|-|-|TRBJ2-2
TGTGCCAGCAGTGGTGGACAGCTATTAAACGGGGAGCTGTTTTTT
CASSGGQLLNGELFF
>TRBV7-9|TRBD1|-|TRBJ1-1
TGTGCCAGCAGCAGGACAGGGGGCAACACTGAAGCTTTCTTT
CASSRTGGNTEAFF
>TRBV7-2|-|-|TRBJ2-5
TGTGCCAGCAGCCCGGGGACACTACTCCAAGAGACCCAGTACTTC
CASSPGTLLQETQYF
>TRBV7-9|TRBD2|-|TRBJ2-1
TGTGCCAGCAGCTTAACGCGGGGGTCGTACAATGAGCAGTTCTTC
CASSLTRGSYNEQFF
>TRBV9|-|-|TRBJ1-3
TGTGCCAGCAGCGTAGGAGGACCGGGGACTGGAAACACCATATATTTT
CASSVGGPGTGNTIYF
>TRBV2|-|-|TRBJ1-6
TGTGCCAGCAGGGCAGGGCCCTACAGTTATAATTCACCCCTCCACTTT
CASRAGPYSYNSPLHF
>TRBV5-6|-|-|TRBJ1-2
TGTGCCAGCAGCTCGGTGTTTGCTCTTTATGGCTACACCTTC
CASSSVFALYGYTF
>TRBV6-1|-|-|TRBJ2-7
TGTGCCAGCAGTGAGGTTGAGTTTTACGAGCAGTACTTC
CASSEVEFYEQYF
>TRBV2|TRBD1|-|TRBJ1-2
TGTGCCAGCAGTGAACCGGGACAGTACTATGGCTACACCTTC
CASSEPGQYYGYTF
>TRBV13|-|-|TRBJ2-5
TGTGCCAGCAACCCCCGGGCAGGGCCAGAGACCCAGTACTTC
CASNPRAGPETQYF
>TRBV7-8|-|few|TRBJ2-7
TGTGCCAGCAGCTCCGCGGCGAGCTCCTACGAGCAGTACTTC
CASSSAASSYEQYF
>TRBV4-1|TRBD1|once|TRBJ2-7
TGCGCCAGCAGCCAAGATGAAACAGGGGGCGACGAGCAGTACTTC
CASSQDETGGDEQYF
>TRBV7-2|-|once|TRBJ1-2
TGTGCCAGCAGCTCTGGACAGCTCTATGGCTACACCTTC
CASSSGQLYGYTF
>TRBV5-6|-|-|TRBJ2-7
TGTGCCAGCAGCTTGACCGGGAGTCCCTACGAGCAGTACTTC
CASSLTGSPYEQYF
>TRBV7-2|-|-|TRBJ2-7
TGTGCCAGCAGCCCGGGACACACCTACGAGCAGTACTTC
CASSPGHTYEQYF
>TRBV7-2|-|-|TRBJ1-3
TGTGCCAGCAGCTTGACAGTGGGGAACACCATATATTTT
CASSLTVGNTIYF
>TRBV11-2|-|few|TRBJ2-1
TGTGCCAGCAGCTTAGACAGAATCGAGCAGTTCTTC
CASSLDRIEQFF
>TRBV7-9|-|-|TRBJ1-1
TGTGCCAGCAGCTTTACACTAGGGAACACTGAAGCTTTCTTT
CASSFTLGNTEAFF
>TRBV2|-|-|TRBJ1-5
TGTGCCAGCAGTGACGGCAGGGCACACCCCCAGCATTTT
CASSDGRAHPQHF
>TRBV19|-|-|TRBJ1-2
TGTGCCAGTAGTATCGACAGAGCTAACTATGGCTACACCTTC
CASSIDRANYGYTF
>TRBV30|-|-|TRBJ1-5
TGTGCCTGGAGTAAGGGGAGGGATCAGCCCCAGCATTTT
CAWSKGRDQPQHF
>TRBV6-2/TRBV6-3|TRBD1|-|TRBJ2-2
TGTGCCAGCAGTTGGGGACAGGACGGGGAGCTGTTTTTT
CASSWGQDGELFF
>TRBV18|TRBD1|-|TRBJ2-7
TGTGCCAGCTCACGCCTACCGGGACAGAGAACCTACGAGCAGTACTTC
CASSRLPGQRTYEQYF
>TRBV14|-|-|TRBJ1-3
TGTGCCAGCAGCCAAGCAGGGTACGGAAACACCATATATTTT
CASSQAGYGNTIYF
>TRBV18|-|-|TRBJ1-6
TGTGCCAGCTCACCAGGCGGGGTCGGCGATTCACCCCTCCACTTT
CASSPGGVGDSPLHF
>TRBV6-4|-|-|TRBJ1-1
TGTGCCAGCAGGGATACAGGGAATACTGAAGCTTTCTTT
CASRDTGNTEAFF
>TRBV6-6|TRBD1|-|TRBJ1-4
TGTGCCAGCAGACGACCGGACAGGGATAATGAAAAACTGTTTTTT
CASRRPDRDNEKLFF
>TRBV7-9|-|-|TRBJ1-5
TGTGCCAGCAGCGTGAGGGTGGGCAATCAGCCCCAGCATTTT
CASSVRVGNQPQHF
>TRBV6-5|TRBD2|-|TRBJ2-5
TGTGCCAGCAGTTTGCTAGCGGGGGGCCTACAAGAGACCCAGTACTTC
CASSLLAGGLQETQYF
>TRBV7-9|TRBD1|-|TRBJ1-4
TGTGCCAGCAGGCCGGACAGGGCGAGTGAAAAACTGTTTTTT
CASRPDRASEKLFF
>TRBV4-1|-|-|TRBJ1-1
TGCGCCAGCAGCGAAGATCCCTCAGGGGACACTGAAGCTTTCTTT
CASSEDPSGDTEAFF
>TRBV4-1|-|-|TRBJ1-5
TGCGCCAGCAGCCAAGATGACAGGATAAGGCAGCCCCAGCATTTT
CASSQDDRIRQPQHF
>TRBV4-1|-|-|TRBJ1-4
TGCGCCAGCAGCCAAGATAGCCTAACAGGGAGAACTAATGAAAAACTGTTTTTT
CASSQDSLTGRTNEKLFF
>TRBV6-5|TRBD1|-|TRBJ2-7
TGTGCCAGCAGTCAGGGACAGGTGATTTCCTACGAGCAGTACTTC
CASSQGQVISYEQYF
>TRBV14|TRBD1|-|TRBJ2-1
TGTGCCAGCAGCCAGACAGGGGTCTACAATGAGCAGTTCTTC
CASSQTGVYNEQFF
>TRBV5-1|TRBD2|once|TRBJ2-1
TGCGCCAGCAGCTTGCCCACTAGCGGGGGGGCGGTTGAGCAGTTCTTC
CASSLPTSGGAVEQFF
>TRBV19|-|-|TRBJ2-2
TGTGCCAGTATGATCGGACATTCTTACACCGGGGAGCTGTTTTTT
CASMIGHSYTGELFF
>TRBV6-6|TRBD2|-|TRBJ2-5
TGTGCCAGCAGTCCGGCGGGACTAGAGGAGGAGACCCAGTACTTC
CASSPAGLEEETQYF
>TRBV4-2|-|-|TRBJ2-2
TGTGCCAGCAGCCCCGCAGTTTCGACAGGTCCAAACACCGGGGAGCTGTTTTTT
CASSPAVSTGPNTGELFF
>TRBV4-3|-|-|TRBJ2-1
TGCGCCAGCAGGAGGATACAGGGGAGGTCCTACAATGAGCAGTTCTTC
CASRRIQGRSYNEQFF
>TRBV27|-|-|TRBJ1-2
TGTGCCAGCAGTTCCTACAGACAGGCGTTTAGCTATGGCTACACCTTC
CASSSYRQAFSYGYTF
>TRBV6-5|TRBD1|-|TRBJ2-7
TGTGCCAGCAGTTACGGACAGGGTAGCCCCTACGAGCAGTACTTC
CASSYGQGSPYEQYF
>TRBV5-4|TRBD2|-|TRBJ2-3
TGTGCCAGCAGCTTAGAGCGGGGGAGTAGCACAGATACGCAGTATTTT
CASSLERGSSTDTQYF